This T cell receptor beta chain was observed in a study of early T cells in non-severe SARS-CoV-2 infection. A single record per CDR3 protein comes from TCRdb applying MiXCR to the 5' RACE reads. Among approximately 50,000 distinct CDR3 sequences listed, about a tenth were seen once. V lost 3 bases and J lost 0, with 3 bases in between. Germline V gene data show CDR1 as GTSNPN and CDR2 as SVGIG (reference sequence). The CDR3 is made up of 11 amino acids. In its sample, this clonotype was seen many times. Sequenced input: whole blood. This sequence joins TRBV30 and TRBJ2-7, with D unresolved. This TCR came from an adult who was a healthcare worker with PCR-confirmed SARS-CoV-2 infection or an uninfected control (not recorded which). The CDR3 sequence: CAWRLSYEQYF. The DNA for the CDR3 is TGTGCCTGGAGACTCTCCTACGAGCAGTACTTC.